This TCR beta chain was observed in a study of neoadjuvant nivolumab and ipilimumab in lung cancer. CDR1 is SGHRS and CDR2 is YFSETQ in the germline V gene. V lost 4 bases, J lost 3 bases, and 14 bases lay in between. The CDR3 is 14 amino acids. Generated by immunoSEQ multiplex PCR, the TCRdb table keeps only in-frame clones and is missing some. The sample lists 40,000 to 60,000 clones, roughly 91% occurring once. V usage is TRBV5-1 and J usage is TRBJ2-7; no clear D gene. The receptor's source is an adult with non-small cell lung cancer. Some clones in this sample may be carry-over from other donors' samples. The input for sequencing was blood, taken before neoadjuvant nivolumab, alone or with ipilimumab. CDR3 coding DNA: TGCGCCAGCAGCCTTTCACCGGAGATCTACGAGCAGTACTTC. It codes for CASSLSPEIYEQYF.